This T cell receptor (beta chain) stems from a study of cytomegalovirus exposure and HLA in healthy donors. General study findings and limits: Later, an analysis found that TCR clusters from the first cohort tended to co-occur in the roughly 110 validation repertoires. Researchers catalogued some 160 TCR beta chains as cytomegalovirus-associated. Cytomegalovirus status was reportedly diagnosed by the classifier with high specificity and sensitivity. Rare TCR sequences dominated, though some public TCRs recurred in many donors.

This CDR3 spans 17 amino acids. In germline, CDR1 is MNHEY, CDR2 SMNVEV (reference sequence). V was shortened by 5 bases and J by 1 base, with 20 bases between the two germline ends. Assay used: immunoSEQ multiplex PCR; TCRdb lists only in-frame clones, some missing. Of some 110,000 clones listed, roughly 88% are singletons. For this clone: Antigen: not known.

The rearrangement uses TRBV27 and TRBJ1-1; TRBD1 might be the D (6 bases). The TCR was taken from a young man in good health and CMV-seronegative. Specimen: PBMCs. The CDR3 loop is CASSDTMGAGPNTEAFF. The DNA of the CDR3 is TGTGCCAGCAGTGATACTATGGGGGCAGGACCGAACACTGAAGCTTTCTTT.